Listed below are T cell receptor beta chains from one sample, sequenced in a study of identical twins. Each CDR3 protein gets one entry after TCRdb re-called the 5' RACE reads with MiXCR. This sample yields around 570,000 distinct CDR3 sequences, of which around 9.6% are seen a single time; around 3.2% belongs to the top ten. This same sample was also taken into another study, of yellow fever vaccine responses in identical twins.

The sequencing sample was made of PBMCs. The receptors originated from a young woman in good health. CDR3s include the opening cysteine and the closing phenylalanine or tryptophan. Each record gives: V gene, clone size, J gene, D gene, CDR3 DNA, CDR3 protein. The D gene is left open where the match is weak. Expanded clones are given a class, and other clones once, few, many or no size at all.

TRBV11-3	few	TRBJ1-5	NA	TGTGCCAGCAGCCAATCAGGGCATTTT	CASSQSGHF
TRBV5-1	NA	TRBJ2-1	NA	TGCGCCAGCAGCGAGTTAGGCTACAATGAGCAGTTCTTC	CASSELGYNEQFF
TRBV7-9	few	TRBJ2-1	TRBD2	TGTGCCACCAGGACTAGCGGGAACAATGAGCAGTTCTTC	CATRTSGNNEQFF
TRBV28	many	TRBJ2-7	TRBD2	TGTGCCAGCAGATCCATGTCCGACGGGGGGGCGGGCGAGCAGTACTTC	CASRSMSDGGAGEQYF
TRBV12-3/TRBV12-4	many	TRBJ2-5	NA	TGTGCCAGCAGTTTATGGGCAGTCCAAGAGACCCAGTACTTC	CASSLWAVQETQYF
TRBV2	NA	TRBJ2-5	TRBD2	TGTGCCAGCACCGGGACTAGAGGACAAGAGACCCAGTACTTC	CASTGTRGQETQYF
TRBV5-1	NA	TRBJ2-5	NA	TGCGCCAGCATCCAAGGGGACCTTGGTCCGGAGACCCAGTACTTC	CASIQGDLGPETQYF
TRBV6-1	few	TRBJ1-4	NA	TGTGCCAGCAGTGAAGCCCGGACCCCTAATGAAAAACTGTTTTTT	CASSEARTPNEKLFF
TRBV5-6	few	TRBJ2-1	TRBD1	TGTGCCAGCAGCTCCCCCGGGACAGGGAAGCGGAATGAGCAGTTCTTC	CASSSPGTGKRNEQFF
TRBV5-5	few	TRBJ2-1	NA	TGTGCCAGCAGCCGTAGCGGCGCGAACTACAATGAGCAGTTCTTC	CASSRSGANYNEQFF
TRBV10-3	many	TRBJ2-7	NA	TGTGCCATCAGTGCCGACGGCTACGAGCAGTACTTC	CAISADGYEQYF
TRBV7-3	NA	TRBJ2-1	TRBD2	TGTGCCAGCAGCTTATTACTAGCGGGGGTCAATGAGCAGTTCTTC	CASSLLLAGVNEQFF
TRBV11-3	NA	TRBJ1-5	NA	TGTGCCAGCAGCTTAACTTCGCCAGATACGCAGCATTTT	CASSLTSPDTQHF
TRBV5-1	NA	TRBJ2-1	NA	TGCGCCAGCAGCTTGGGGGGGGCCGTATCCTACAATGAGCAGTTCTTC	CASSLGGAVSYNEQFF
TRBV20-1	few	TRBJ2-2	TRBD2	TGCAGTGCTAGAGACGAGGGACTAGCGGGAGGTATCACCCTCACCGGGGAGCTGTTTTTT	CSARDEGLAGGITLTGELFF
TRBV11-2	many	TRBJ2-3	TRBD2	TGTGCCAGCAGCCGACTAGCGGGAGGACCAGATACGCAGTATTTT	CASSRLAGGPDTQYF
TRBV2	few	TRBJ1-4	NA	TGTGCCAGCAGTGAAATGGGCAGGGGATTCGAAAAACTGTTTTTT	CASSEMGRGFEKLFF